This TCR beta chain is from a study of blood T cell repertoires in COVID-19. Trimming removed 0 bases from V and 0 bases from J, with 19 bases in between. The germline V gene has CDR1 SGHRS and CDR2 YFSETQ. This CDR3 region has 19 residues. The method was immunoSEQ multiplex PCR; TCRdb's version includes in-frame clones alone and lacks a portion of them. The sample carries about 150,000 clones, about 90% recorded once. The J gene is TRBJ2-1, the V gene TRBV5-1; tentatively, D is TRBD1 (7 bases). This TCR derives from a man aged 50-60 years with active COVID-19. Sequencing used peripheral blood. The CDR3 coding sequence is TGCGCCAGCAGCTTGGCCATCGGAGGGGGCGGCCGCTCCTACAATGAGCAGTTCTTC. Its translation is CASSLAIGGGGRSYNEQFF. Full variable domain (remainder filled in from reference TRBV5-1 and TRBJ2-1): KAGVTQTPRYLIKTRGQQVTLSCSPISGHRSVSWYQQTPGQGLQFLFEYFSETQRNKGNFPGRFSGRQFSNSRSEMNVSTLELGDSALYLCASSLAIGGGGRSYNEQFFGPGTRLTVL.